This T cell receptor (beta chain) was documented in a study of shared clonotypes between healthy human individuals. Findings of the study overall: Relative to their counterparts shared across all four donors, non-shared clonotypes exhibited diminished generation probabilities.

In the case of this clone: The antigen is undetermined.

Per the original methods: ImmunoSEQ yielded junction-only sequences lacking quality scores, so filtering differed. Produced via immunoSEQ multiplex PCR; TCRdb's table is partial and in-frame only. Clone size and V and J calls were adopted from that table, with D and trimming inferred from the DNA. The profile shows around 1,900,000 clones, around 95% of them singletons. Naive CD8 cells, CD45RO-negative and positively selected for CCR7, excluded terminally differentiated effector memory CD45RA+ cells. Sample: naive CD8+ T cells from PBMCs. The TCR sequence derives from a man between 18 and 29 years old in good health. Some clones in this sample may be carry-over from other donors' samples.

CDR3 bases: TGTGCCAGCAGCCTTACAGGGGCTTCGCAAGAGACCCAGTACTTC. This translates into CASSLTGASQETQYF. V and J are TRBV14 and TRBJ2-5, with TRBD1 identical over 7 bases. Per germline, CDR1 SGHDN and CDR2 FVKESK. The CDR3 consists of 15 residues. Trimming cost V 4 bases and J 2 bases; bases outside gene matches: 7.